Listed below are T cell receptor beta chains from one sample, sequenced in a study of T-cell memory formation after mild COVID-19. TCRdb analysed the 5' RACE reads with MiXCR anew, one entry per CDR3 protein. Here the sample spans over 500,000 distinct CDR3 sequences, roughly 17% being singletons. Material: PBMCs or a T cell subset sorted from them (not recorded which). The receptors were sampled from an adult woman who had mild COVID-19 (a few samples of this study predate the infection). Cell type and time point are not known. Each CDR3 is given with its conserved first and last residue. D genes are given only for firm matches. Clone size is stated in some rows and not others, as once, few, many or a class when expanded.

v_gene,j_gene,abundance,len,d_gene,CDR3aa,CDR3nt
TRBV7-9,TRBJ1-6,many,16,NA,CASSDGNKPYNSPLHF,TGTGCCAGCAGCGATGGAAACAAGCCCTATAATTCACCCCTCCACTTT
TRBV5-4,TRBJ2-3,NA,15,NA,CASSLVNGPTDTQYF,TGTGCCAGCAGCTTGGTTAACGGCCCCACAGATACGCAGTATTTT
TRBV3-1,TRBJ2-1,few,16,TRBD1,CASSHPLGQGHNEQFF,TGTGCCAGCAGCCACCCGTTAGGACAGGGTCACAATGAGCAGTTCTTC
TRBV7-9,TRBJ2-7,NA,13,TRBD1,CASSLKGAGEQYF,TGTGCCAGCAGCTTAAAGGGGGCCGGCGAGCAGTACTTC
TRBV9,TRBJ2-1,few,15,TRBD2,CASSAGLAVYNEQFF,TGTGCCAGCAGCGCGGGACTAGCGGTATACAATGAGCAGTTCTTC
TRBV27,TRBJ1-2,many,15,NA,CASSPTGVGGGGYTF,TGTGCCAGCAGTCCCACAGGCGTAGGGGGAGGGGGCTACACCTTC
TRBV7-2,TRBJ1-1,NA,14,NA,CASNNQGENTEAFF,TGTGCCAGCAACAACCAGGGTGAGAACACTGAAGCTTTCTTT
TRBV4-3,TRBJ1-6,NA,16,TRBD1,CASSQDLDRTASPLHF,TGCGCCAGCAGCCAAGATCTGGACAGGACTGCCTCACCCCTCCACTTT
TRBV4-3,TRBJ2-7,few,15,TRBD1,CASSPTDRGGYEQYF,TGCGCCAGCAGCCCTACGGACAGGGGCGGTTACGAGCAGTACTTC
TRBV11-3,TRBJ1-2,few,14,NA,CASSLNQGFYGYTF,TGTGCCAGCAGCTTAAATCAGGGGTTCTATGGCTACACCTTC
TRBV5-1,TRBJ2-3,NA,15,NA,CASRQEAASTDTQYF,TGCGCCAGCAGGCAGGAAGCAGCTAGCACAGATACGCAGTATTTT
TRBV5-1,TRBJ2-5,NA,14,TRBD2,CASSTGLAEETQYF,TGCGCCAGCAGCACGGGACTAGCGGAAGAGACCCAGTACTTC
TRBV29-1,TRBJ2-1,NA,13,TRBD2,CSVVAAGGWEQFF,TGCAGCGTTGTCGCAGCGGGAGGATGGGAGCAGTTCTTC
TRBV18,TRBJ2-7,NA,16,TRBD2,CASSPKLLAGTYEQYF,TGTGCCAGCTCACCGAAATTACTAGCGGGGACCTACGAGCAGTACTTC
TRBV7-9,TRBJ2-3,NA,15,NA,CASSLVLGSANTQYF,TGTGCCAGCAGCTTAGTTTTGGGGTCAGCGAATACGCAGTATTTT
TRBV30,TRBJ2-5,few,13,TRBD1,CAWRRQGQETQYF,TGTGCCTGGCGTCGACAGGGCCAAGAGACCCAGTACTTC
TRBV9,TRBJ2-1,NA,18,TRBD2,CASSVGTSGRTAYNEQFF,TGTGCCAGCAGCGTCGGGACTAGCGGGAGAACCGCCTACAATGAGCAGTTCTTC
TRBV11-2,TRBJ2-5,few,16,NA,CASSQSPGGRRETQYF,TGTGCCAGCAGCCAATCCCCCGGGGGTAGGCGAGAGACCCAGTACTTC
TRBV7-3,TRBJ2-3,NA,15,NA,CASSFGVQSTDTQYF,TGTGCCAGCAGCTTTGGAGTACAAAGCACAGATACGCAGTATTTT
TRBV3-1,TRBJ2-3,once,11,NA,CASTSIDTQYF,TGTGCCAGCACCTCTATCGATACGCAGTATTTT
TRBV29-1,TRBJ1-1,NA,13,TRBD1,CSARGQGNTEAFF,TGCAGCGCCAGGGGGCAGGGAAACACTGAAGCTTTCTTT
TRBV12-3/TRBV12-4,TRBJ2-3,few,12,NA,CASSIQTDTQYF,TGTGCCAGCAGTATACAAACAGATACGCAGTATTTT